Listed below are T cell receptor beta chains from one sample, sequenced in a study of patients and donors after allogeneic stem cell transplantation. TCRdb reprocessed the RT-PCR reads with MiXCR, giving one entry per CDR3 protein. Of approximately 430,000 distinct CDR3 sequences listed, roughly 16% were seen once; the top ten hold roughly 7.2%. Specimen: blood, either unsorted or a sorted T cell fraction (not recorded which). The receptor source for this set is a human donor who was either an allogeneic HSCT recipient or a stem cell or donor lymphocyte infusion donor (not recorded which). It is not recorded whose cells these are; they may come from a transplant donor. The CDR3 runs from the conserved cysteine through the conserved F or W. Fields, in order: V gene, clone size, D gene, J gene, CDR3 protein, CDR3 DNA. The D gene is left open where the match is weak. For some rows the clone size is stated as once, few or many, or as a class when expanded; others skip it.

TRBV4-3	few	NA	TRBJ2-3	CASSPNPKGFATDTQYF	TGCGCCAGCAGTCCCAATCCGAAGGGCTTCGCAACAGATACGCAGTATTTT
TRBV29-1	NA	NA	TRBJ2-5	CSVVPGDLTQYF	TGCAGCGTTGTGCCAGGGGATCTGACCCAGTACTTC
TRBV14	NA	TRBD1	TRBJ2-7	CASSQVRTGVYEQYF	TGTGCCAGCAGCCAGGTCCGGACAGGGGTCTACGAGCAGTACTTC
TRBV19	NA	NA	TRBJ1-5	CASSSTGFNQPQHF	TGTGCCAGTAGTAGTACAGGTTTCAATCAGCCCCAGCATTTT
TRBV27	NA	NA	TRBJ2-3	CASSSSTVTQYF	TGTGCCAGCAGTTCCAGCACAGTTACGCAGTATTTT
TRBV9	few	TRBD2	TRBJ2-1	CASSPGTSWNEQFF	TGTGCCAGCAGCCCCGGGACTAGTTGGAATGAGCAGTTCTTC
TRBV4-1	few	TRBD1	TRBJ2-7	CASSRIANRGNEQYF	TGCGCCAGCAGCCGAATCGCAAACAGGGGAAACGAGCAGTACTTC
TRBV10-2	few	NA	TRBJ2-2	CATLSSGFTGELFF	TGCGCCACCCTCAGCTCAGGGTTCACCGGGGAGCTGTTTTTT
TRBV5-6	few	TRBD1	TRBJ1-2	CASSSGQGGSYTF	TGTGCCAGCAGCTCGGGACAGGGCGGAAGCTACACCTTC
TRBV4-1	many	NA	TRBJ2-5	CASSFFRGKEQGETQYF	TGCGCCAGCAGCTTTTTCCGGGGGAAGGAGCAGGGAGAGACCCAGTACTTC